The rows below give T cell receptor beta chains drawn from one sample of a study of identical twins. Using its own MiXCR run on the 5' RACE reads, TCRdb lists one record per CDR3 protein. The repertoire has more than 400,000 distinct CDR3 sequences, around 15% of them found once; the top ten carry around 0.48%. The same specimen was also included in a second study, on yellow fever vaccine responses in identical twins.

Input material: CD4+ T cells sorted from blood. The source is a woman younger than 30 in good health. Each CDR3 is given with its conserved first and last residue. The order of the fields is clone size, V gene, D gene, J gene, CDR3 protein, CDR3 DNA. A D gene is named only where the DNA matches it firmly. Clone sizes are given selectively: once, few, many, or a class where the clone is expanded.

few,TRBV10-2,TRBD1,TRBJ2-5,CASRAYRGQGETQYF,TGCGCCAGCAGAGCCTACAGGGGGCAGGGGGAGACCCAGTACTTC
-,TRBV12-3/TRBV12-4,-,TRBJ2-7,CASSLGHSGLPREQYF,TGTGCCAGCAGTTTAGGACATTCGGGCCTGCCGCGGGAGCAGTACTTC
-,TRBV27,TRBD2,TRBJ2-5,CASSFYPPSGRFETQYF,TGTGCCAGCAGTTTTTACCCCCCTAGCGGGAGGTTTGAGACCCAGTACTTC
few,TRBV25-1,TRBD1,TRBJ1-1,CASSPQGGLMNTEAFF,TGTGCCAGCAGTCCCCAAGGGGGCCTCATGAACACTGAAGCTTTCTTT
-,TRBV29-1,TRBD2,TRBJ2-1,CSVPVAGGQNEQFF,TGCAGCGTCCCCGTAGCGGGGGGGCAAAATGAGCAGTTCTTC
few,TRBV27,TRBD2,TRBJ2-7,CASSLRTSGAGSYEQYF,TGTGCCAGCAGTTTGAGGACTAGCGGGGCGGGCTCCTACGAGCAGTACTTC
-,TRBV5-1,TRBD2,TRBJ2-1,CASSLVASGGAGDEQFF,TGCGCCAGCAGCTTGGTGGCTAGCGGGGGGGCTGGGGATGAGCAGTTCTTC
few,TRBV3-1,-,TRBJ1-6,CASSQDGLWQGFRPLHF,TGTGCCAGCAGCCAAGATGGATTGTGGCAGGGTTTTAGACCCCTCCACTTT
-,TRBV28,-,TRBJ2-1,CAIGAPGLDEQFF,TGTGCCATCGGGGCTCCTGGGTTGGATGAGCAGTTCTTC
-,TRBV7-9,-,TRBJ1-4,CASSDRRTTNEKLFF,TGTGCCAGCAGCGACAGGAGGACAACTAATGAAAAACTGTTTTTT